This T cell receptor beta chain appears in the sequencing data of a study of Graves' ophthalmopathy and Graves' hyperthyroidism. Concerning this clonotype: No antigen is known for it.

Findings of the study overall: Most expanded clonotypes in thyroid above 0.001 frequency also showed up in blood.

Symptoms, serum thyroxine and TRAb, thyroid ultrasound, and orbital computed tomography formed the diagnostic basis. Germline V gene lookup returns CDR1 SEHNR and CDR2 FQNEAQ (reference sequence). The CDR3 runs 13 residues. V was shortened by 5 bases and J by 4 bases, with 11 bases between the two germline ends. The study amplified TCR beta CDR3 regions using RNA transcripts. The workflow started with a first-round RT-PCR run with HTBI primers and then moved on to a second-round multiplex PCR. From the multiplex PCR reads, TCRdb called clonotypes with MiXCR, one entry per CDR3 protein. Found here are 740,000 or so distinct CDR3 sequences, 40% of them singletons; the top ten hold 44%.

This chain links TRBV7-9 with TRBJ2-5; D not certain. Sequenced material: peripheral blood. The source of this sequence is an adult man with Graves' ophthalmopathy. The CDR3 DNA sequence: TGTGCCAGCAGCCGCACTCGGGTAGAGACCCAGTACTTC. This encodes CASSRTRVETQYF.